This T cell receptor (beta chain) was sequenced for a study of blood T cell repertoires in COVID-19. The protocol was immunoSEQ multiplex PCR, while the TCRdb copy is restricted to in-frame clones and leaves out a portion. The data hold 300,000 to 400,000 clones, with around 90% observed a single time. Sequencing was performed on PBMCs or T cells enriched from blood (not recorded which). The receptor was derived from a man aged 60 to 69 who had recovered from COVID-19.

This chain's CDR3 is CASSPPARGGTEAFF. DNA of the CDR3: TGTGCCAGCTCACCACCGGCCAGGGGCGGGACTGAAGCTTTCTTT. The genes are TRBV18 and TRBJ1-1, with TRBD1 as a possible D gene (6 bases). The V end lost 0 bases, the J end lost 5 bases, and 13 bases lay between the germline ends. The CDR3 sequence is 15 residues long. Per the germline V gene, CDR1 is KGHSH and CDR2 is LQKENI.